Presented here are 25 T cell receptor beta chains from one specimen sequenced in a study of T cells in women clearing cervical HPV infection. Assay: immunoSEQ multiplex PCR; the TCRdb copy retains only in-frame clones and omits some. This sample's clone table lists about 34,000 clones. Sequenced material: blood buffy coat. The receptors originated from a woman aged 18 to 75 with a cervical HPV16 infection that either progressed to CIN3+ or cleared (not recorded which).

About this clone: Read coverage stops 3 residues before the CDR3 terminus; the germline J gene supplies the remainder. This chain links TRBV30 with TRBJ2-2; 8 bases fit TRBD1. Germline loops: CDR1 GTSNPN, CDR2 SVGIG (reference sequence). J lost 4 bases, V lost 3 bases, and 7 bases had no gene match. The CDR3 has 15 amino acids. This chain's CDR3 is CAWSIAGGGTGELFF. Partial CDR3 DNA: TGTGCCTGGAGCATCGCAGGGGGCGGCACCGGGGAG.

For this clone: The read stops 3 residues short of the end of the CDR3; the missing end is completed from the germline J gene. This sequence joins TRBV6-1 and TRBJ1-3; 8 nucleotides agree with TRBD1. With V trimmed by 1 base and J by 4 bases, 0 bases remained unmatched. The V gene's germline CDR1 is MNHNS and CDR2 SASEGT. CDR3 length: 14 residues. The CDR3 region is CASSEGTGGNTIYF. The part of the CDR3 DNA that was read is TGTGCCAGCAGTGAAGGGACAGGGGGAAACACC.

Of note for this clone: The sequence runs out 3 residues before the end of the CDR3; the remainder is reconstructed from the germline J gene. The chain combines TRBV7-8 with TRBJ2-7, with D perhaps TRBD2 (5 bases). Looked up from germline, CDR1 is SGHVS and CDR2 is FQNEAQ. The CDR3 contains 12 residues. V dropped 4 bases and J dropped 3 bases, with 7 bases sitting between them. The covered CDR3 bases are TGTGCCAGCAGCTCCACTAGCTACGAG. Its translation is CASSSTSYE. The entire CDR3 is CASSSTSYEQYF.

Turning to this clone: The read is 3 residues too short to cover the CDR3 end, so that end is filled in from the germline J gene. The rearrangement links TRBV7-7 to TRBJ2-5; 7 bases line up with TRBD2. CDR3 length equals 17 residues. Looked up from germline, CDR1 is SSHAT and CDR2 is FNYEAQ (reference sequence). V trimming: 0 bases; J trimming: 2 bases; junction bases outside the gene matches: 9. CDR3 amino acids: CASSLAGSGAGQETQYF. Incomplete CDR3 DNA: TGTGCCAGCAGCTTAGCGGGTAGCGGAGCGGGGCAAGAGACC. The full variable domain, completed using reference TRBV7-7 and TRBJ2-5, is GAGVSQSPRYKVTKRGQDVTLRCDPISSHATLYWYQQALGQGPEFLTYFNYEAQPDKSGLPSDRFSAERPEGSISTLTIQRTEQRDSAMYRCASSLAGSGAGQETQYFGPGTRLLVL.

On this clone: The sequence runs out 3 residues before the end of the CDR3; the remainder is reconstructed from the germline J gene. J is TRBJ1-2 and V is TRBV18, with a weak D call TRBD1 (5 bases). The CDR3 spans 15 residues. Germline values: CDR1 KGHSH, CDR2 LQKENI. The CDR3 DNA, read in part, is TGTGCCAGCTCACCCACCACTGGGGGGGATACGGAC. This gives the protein CASSPTTGGDTD. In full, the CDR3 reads CASSPTTGGDTDYTF.

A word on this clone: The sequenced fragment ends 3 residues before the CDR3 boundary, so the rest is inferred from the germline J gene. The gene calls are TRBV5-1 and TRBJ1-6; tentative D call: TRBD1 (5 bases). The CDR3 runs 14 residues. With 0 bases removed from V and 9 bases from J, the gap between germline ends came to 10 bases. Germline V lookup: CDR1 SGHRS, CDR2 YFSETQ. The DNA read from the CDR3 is TGCGCCAGCAGCTTGGGGGGCAGCTTTTCACCC. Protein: CASSLGGSFSP. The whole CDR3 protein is CASSLGGSFSPLHF.

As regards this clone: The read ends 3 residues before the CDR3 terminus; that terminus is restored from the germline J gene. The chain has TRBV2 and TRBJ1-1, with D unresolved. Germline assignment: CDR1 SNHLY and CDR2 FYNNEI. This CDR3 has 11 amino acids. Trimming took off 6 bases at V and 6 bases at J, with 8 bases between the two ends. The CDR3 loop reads CASRRHPEAFF. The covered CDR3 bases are TGTGCCAGCAGGAGACATCCTGAA.

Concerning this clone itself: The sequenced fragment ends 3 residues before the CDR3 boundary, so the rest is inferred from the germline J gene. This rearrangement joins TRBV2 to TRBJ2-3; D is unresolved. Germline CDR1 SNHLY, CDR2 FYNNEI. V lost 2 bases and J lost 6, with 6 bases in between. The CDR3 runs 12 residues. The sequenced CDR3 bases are TGTGCCAGCAGTGAATCCTCGGATACG. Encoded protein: CASSESSDT. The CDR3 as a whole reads CASSESSDTQYF.

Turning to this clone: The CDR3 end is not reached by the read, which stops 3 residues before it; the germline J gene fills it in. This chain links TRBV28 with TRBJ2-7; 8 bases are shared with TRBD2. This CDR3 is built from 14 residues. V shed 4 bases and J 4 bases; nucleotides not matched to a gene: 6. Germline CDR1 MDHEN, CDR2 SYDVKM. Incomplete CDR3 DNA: TGTGCCAGCAGTTCCATAGCGGGACTTTACGAG. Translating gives CASSSIAGLYE. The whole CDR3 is CASSSIAGLYEQYF.

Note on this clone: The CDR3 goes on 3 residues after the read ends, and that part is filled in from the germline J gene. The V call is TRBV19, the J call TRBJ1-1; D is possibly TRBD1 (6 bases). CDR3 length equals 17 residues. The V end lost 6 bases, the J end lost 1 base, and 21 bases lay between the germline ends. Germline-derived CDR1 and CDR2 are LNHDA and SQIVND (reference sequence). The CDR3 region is CASSDRIGGAKNTEAFF. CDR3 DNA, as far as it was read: TGTGCCAGTAGCGATCGAATTGGGGGGGCGAAGAACACTGAA.

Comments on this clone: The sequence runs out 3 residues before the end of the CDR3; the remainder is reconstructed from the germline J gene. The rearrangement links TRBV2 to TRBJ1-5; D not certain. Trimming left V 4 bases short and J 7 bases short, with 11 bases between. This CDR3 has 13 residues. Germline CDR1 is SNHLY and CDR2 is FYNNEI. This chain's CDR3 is CASSVGDGQPQHF. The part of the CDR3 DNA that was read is TGTGCCAGCAGTGTCGGGGATGGGCAGCCC.

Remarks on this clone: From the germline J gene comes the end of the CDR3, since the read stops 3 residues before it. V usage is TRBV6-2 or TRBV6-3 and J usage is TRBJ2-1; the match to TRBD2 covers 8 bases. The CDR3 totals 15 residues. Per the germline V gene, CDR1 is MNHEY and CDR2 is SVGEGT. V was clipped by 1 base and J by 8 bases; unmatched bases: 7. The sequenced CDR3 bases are TGTGCCAGCAGTTACTACGGGAGGGCCGGGGATGAG. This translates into CASSYYGRAGDE. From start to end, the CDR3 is CASSYYGRAGDEQFF.

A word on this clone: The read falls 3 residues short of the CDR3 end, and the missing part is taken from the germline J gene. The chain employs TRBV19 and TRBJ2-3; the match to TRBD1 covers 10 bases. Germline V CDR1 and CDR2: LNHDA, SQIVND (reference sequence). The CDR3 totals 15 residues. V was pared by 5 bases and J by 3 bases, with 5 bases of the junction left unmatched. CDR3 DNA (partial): TGTGCCAGTAGTTACCGGGACAGGGGAACAGATACG. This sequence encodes CASSYRDRGTDT. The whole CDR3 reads CASSYRDRGTDTQYF.

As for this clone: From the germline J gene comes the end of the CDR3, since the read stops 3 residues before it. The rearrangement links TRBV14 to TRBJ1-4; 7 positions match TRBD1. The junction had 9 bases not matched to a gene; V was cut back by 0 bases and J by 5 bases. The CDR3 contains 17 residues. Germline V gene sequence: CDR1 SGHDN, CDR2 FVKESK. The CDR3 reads CASSQDTYGTVNEKLFF. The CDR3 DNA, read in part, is TGTGCCAGCAGCCAAGACACCTACGGGACAGTCAATGAAAAA. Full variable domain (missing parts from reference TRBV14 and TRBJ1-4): EAGVTQFPSHSVIEKGQTVTLRCDPISGHDNLYWYRRVMGKEIKFLLHFVKESKQDESGMPNNRFLAERTGGTYSTLKVQPAELEDSGVYFCASSQDTYGTVNEKLFFGSGTQLSVL.

The covered CDR3 bases are TGTGCCAGCAGCTTGGAGCGGGTGGGAAAA. Amino acid sequence: CASSLERVGK. The CDR3 as a whole reads CASSLERVGKLFF. The chain links TRBV5-6 to TRBJ1-4; D remains unclear. The read terminates 3 residues before the CDR3 end, so the remaining end is supplied by the germline J gene. Trimming cost V 0 bases and J 10 bases, with 10 bases left between them. There are 13 residues in the CDR3. Germline CDR1 reads SGHDT; CDR2 reads YYEEEE.

This CDR3 reads CASSQDRVSPLHF. The DNA read from the CDR3 is TGTGCCAGCAGCCAAGACAGGGTTTCACCC. This chain connects TRBV7-3 to TRBJ1-6; TRBD1 matches at 7 bases. With the read ending 3 residues before the CDR3 end, the germline J gene is used to fill in that end. CDR3 length: 13 amino acids. Germline CDR1 SGHTA, CDR2 FQGTGA. V lost 5 bases to trimming and J lost 9 bases; unmatched junction nucleotides: 4.

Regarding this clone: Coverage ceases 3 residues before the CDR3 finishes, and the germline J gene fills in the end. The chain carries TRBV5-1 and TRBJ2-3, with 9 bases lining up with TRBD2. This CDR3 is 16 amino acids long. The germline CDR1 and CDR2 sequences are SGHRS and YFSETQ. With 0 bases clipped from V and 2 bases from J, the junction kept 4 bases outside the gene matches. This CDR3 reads CASSLGLAVSTDTQYF. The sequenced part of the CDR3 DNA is TGCGCCAGCAGCTTGGGACTAGCGGTTTCCACAGATACG.

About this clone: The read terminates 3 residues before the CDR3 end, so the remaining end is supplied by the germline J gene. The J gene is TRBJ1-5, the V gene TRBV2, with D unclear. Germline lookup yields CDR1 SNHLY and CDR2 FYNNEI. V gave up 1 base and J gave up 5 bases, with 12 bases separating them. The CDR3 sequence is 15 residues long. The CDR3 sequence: CASSEDWAGDQPQHF. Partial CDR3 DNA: TGTGCCAGCAGTGAAGACTGGGCAGGAGATCAGCCC.

The part of the CDR3 DNA that was read is TGTGCCAGCAGCTTTGCGGGCCTAAGCACAGATACG. Its protein is CASSFAGLSTDT. The entire CDR3 reads CASSFAGLSTDTQYF. The chain uses TRBV6-4 and TRBJ2-3; tentative D call: TRBD2 (5 bases). With the read ending 3 residues before the CDR3 end, the germline J gene is used to fill in that end. This CDR3 is 15 amino acids long. CDR1 is MRHNA, CDR2 SNTAGT, per germline. V lost 6 bases and J 0 bases, leaving 13 bases between the germline ends.

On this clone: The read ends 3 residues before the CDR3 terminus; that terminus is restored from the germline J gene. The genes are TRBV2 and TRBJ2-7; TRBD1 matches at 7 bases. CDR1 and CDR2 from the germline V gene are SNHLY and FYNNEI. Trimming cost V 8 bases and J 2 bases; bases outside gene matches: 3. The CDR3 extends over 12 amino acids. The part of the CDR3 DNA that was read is TGTGCCAGCGATACAGGGGCCTACGAG. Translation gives CASDTGAYE. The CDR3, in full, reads CASDTGAYEQYF.

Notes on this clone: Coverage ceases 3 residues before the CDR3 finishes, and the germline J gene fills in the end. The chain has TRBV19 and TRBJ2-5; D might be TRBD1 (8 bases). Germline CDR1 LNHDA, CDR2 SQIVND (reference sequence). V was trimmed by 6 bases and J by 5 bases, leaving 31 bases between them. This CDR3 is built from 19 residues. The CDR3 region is CASSLGVLGQGGTFETQYF. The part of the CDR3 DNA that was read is TGTGCCAGTAGCCTGGGGGTCCTTGGACAGGGAGGGACATTCGAGACC.

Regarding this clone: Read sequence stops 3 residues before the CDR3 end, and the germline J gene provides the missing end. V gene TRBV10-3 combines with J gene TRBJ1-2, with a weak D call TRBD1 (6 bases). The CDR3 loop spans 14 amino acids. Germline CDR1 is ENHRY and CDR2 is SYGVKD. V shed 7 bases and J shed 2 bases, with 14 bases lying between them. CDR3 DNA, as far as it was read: TGTGCCATCACGCTTACAGGGTTAAACTATGGC. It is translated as CAITLTGLNYG. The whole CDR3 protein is CAITLTGLNYGYTF.

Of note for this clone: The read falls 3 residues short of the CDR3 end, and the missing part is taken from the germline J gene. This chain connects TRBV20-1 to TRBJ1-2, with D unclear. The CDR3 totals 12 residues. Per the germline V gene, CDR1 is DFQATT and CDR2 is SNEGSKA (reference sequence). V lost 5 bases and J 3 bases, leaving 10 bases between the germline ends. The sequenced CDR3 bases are TGCAGTGCTTCACTTCAGGACTATGGC. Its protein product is CSASLQDYG. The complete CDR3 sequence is CSASLQDYGYTF.

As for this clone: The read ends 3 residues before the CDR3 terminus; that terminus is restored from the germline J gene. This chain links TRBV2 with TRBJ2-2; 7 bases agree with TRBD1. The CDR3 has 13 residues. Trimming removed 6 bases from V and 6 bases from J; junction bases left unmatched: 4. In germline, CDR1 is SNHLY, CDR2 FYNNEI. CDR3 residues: CASRGTGAGELFF. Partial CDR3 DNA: TGTGCCAGCAGGGGAACAGGGGCCGGGGAG. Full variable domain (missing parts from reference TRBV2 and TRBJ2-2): EPEVTQTPSHQVTQMGQEVILRCVPISNHLYFYWYRQILGQKVEFLVSFYNNEISEKSEIFDDQFSVERPDGSNFTLKIRSTKLEDSAMYFCASRGTGAGELFFGEGSRLTVL.

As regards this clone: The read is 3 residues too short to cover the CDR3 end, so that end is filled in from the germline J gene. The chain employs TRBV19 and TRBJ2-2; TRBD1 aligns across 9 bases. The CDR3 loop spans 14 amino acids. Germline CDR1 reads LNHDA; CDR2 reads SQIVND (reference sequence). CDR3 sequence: CASSAQGANSPLFF. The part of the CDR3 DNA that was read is TGTGCCAGTAGTGCACAGGGGGCTAATTCACCG.